This is a list of T cell receptor beta chains from one sample in a study of blood T cell repertoires in COVID-19. Clones were sequenced by immunoSEQ multiplex PCR, and TCRdb holds only the in-frame ones, with some missing. This table holds about 210,000 clones, around 86% found once. The specimen sequenced was PBMCs or T cells enriched from blood (not recorded which). The receptors here all came from a man in his forties or fifties with acute COVID-19. CDR3s include the opening cysteine and the closing phenylalanine or tryptophan. Fields, in order: V gene, CDR3 protein.

v_call: TRBV2
cdr3_aa: CASRAPGQPVTEAFF

v_call: TRBV7-9
cdr3_aa: CASSNKGLVNEQYF

v_call: TRBV11-2
cdr3_aa: CASTGKGDTEAFF

v_call: TRBV6-5
cdr3_aa: CASSYSTGGRGETQYF

v_call: TRBV9
cdr3_aa: CASSADSGTDTQYF

v_call: TRBV27
cdr3_aa: CASSQLAGDPYEQYF

v_call: TRBV2
cdr3_aa: CASSDYTDTQYF

v_call: TRBV4-3
cdr3_aa: CASSPLGGNTGELFF

v_call: TRBV10-1
cdr3_aa: CATSAGQGATGEQFF

v_call: TRBV11-2
cdr3_aa: CASSLRMAWETEAFF

v_call: TRBV18
cdr3_aa: CASSKNSGITEQFF

v_call: TRBV3-1/TRBV3-2
cdr3_aa: CASSQGFSGSSKSYNEQFF

v_call: TRBV2
cdr3_aa: CASSVGLAGGIYEQYF

v_call: TRBV7-7
cdr3_aa: CASSFRDRGYEQYF

v_call: TRBV2
cdr3_aa: CASRGSAGGPDTQYF

v_call: TRBV9
cdr3_aa: CASKKTPSTEAFF

v_call: TRBV5-1
cdr3_aa: CASSSVAGGEDTQYF

v_call: TRBV10-3
cdr3_aa: CAISGDSADTQYF

v_call: TRBV10-1
cdr3_aa: CASSDPGGSSTDTQYF

v_call: TRBV7-2
cdr3_aa: CASSSTGDQPQHF

v_call: TRBV29-1
cdr3_aa: CSLRDNADEQYF

v_call: TRBV5-1
cdr3_aa: CASSLRAGEGVEQYF

v_call: TRBV10-2
cdr3_aa: CASMGVNQPQHF

v_call: TRBV5-1
cdr3_aa: CASRPDRDPEAFF

v_call: TRBV18
cdr3_aa: CASSRVWDSPLHF

v_call: TRBV10-3
cdr3_aa: CAISGGLASTDTQYF

v_call: TRBV5-1
cdr3_aa: CASSPSSGRALETQYF

v_call: TRBV5-8
cdr3_aa: CASSLNSPGAWEQYF

v_call: TRBV28
cdr3_aa: CASSPAQTTDTQYF

v_call: TRBV14
cdr3_aa: CASSQRTGRGNEQFF

v_call: TRBV19
cdr3_aa: CASSSDGGWPSGRYEQYF

v_call: TRBV2
cdr3_aa: CASSVGGRPNEQYF

v_call: TRBV24-1
cdr3_aa: CATSESGQGWDQPQHF

v_call: TRBV5-1
cdr3_aa: CASSLRGGDQPQHF

v_call: TRBV2
cdr3_aa: CASTPREGTQYF

v_call: TRBV7-3
cdr3_aa: CASSLGTGLSPLHF

v_call: TRBV11-2
cdr3_aa: CASSLESLAGTYNEQFF

v_call: TRBV4-2
cdr3_aa: CASSQGRTGGFGNTIYF

v_call: TRBV6-2/TRBV6-3
cdr3_aa: CASSYITGGETQYF

v_call: TRBV9
cdr3_aa: CASSVYTGAGYGYTF

v_call: TRBV19
cdr3_aa: CASSIPGVQDTQYF

v_call: TRBV5-1
cdr3_aa: CASSLALKSNGYTF

v_call: TRBV12-5
cdr3_aa: CASGLGDSYNEQFF

v_call: TRBV4-1
cdr3_aa: CASSQVRGGEQPQHF

v_call: TRBV28
cdr3_aa: CASSFQSTPGGQYF

v_call: TRBV29-1
cdr3_aa: CSVAGAGYYEQFF

v_call: TRBV18
cdr3_aa: CASSPPFGTATNTGELFF

v_call: TRBV6-1
cdr3_aa: CASSEWDLGGVAKNIQYF

v_call: TRBV14
cdr3_aa: CASSHERPGLAGVPYEQYF

v_call: TRBV14
cdr3_aa: CASSPNFREKLFF

v_call: TRBV18
cdr3_aa: CASSPFLGRGRETQYF

v_call: TRBV5-6
cdr3_aa: CASSLTVYQETQYF

v_call: TRBV2
cdr3_aa: CASRNVGGKYNEQFF

v_call: TRBV15
cdr3_aa: CATRTYAYNEQFF

v_call: TRBV19
cdr3_aa: CASSNPGVGSLSYEQYF

v_call: TRBV5-1
cdr3_aa: CASSFSAGRDGYTF

v_call: TRBV3-1/TRBV3-2
cdr3_aa: CASSQAGGGRSGNEQFF